A single T cell receptor (beta chain) is shown here with its context. The antigen is unknown. The data were taken from a study of a mutant IDH1 vaccine in newly diagnosed glioma. TCRdb's table, derived via immunoSEQ multiplex PCR, lists solely in-frame clones and lacks some. The sample yields 30,000 to 40,000 clones, 80% seen once. The time point: week 35, safety follow-up. Every vaccination contained 300 ug of the mutant IDH1 20-mer peptide and was paired with topical imiquimod. The germline V gene has CDR1 SEHNR and CDR2 FQNEAQ (reference sequence). The V gene lost 7 bases and the J gene lost 3 bases, with 12 bases spanning the gap. The CDR3 has 14 residues.

Sequences were derived from PBMCs, sampled from a glioma patient whose treatment included an IDH1 peptide vaccine. The rearrangement links TRBV7-9 to TRBJ2-2; D is perhaps TRBD1 (5 bases). The receptor was isolated from a man aged 40-49 years with glioma. Some clones in this sample may be carry-over from other donors' samples. CDR3 region: CASNSGLDTGELFF. CDR3 bases: TGTGCCAGCAACTCAGGGTTGGACACCGGGGAGCTGTTTTTT.